This passage covers 12 T cell receptor beta chains from one sample sequenced in a study of technical replicates of blood from four donors. TCRdb's table, derived via immunoSEQ multiplex PCR, lists solely in-frame clones and lacks some. The sample holds roughly 81,000 clones; about 86% are singletons and the top ten take 4.5% to 6%. The sequenced material came from PBMCs. Receptors were obtained from a human donor in good health. Some clones in this sample may be carry-over from other donors' samples.

J is TRBJ2-1 and V is TRBV19; 10 bases fit TRBD1. Germline lookup yields CDR1 LNHDA and CDR2 SQIVND (reference sequence). The length of the CDR3 is 18 residues. Trimming at V came to 2 bases and at J to 5 bases, leaving 12 bases not matched to a gene. The CDR3 sequence: CASSINLDRGFYDNEQFF. The CDR3 nucleotides are TGTGCCAGTAGTATAAACCTGGACAGGGGGTTTTACGACAATGAGCAGTTCTTC.

CDR3 sequence: CSVESNSGNTIYF. DNA for the CDR3: TGCAGCGTTGAAAGCAACTCTGGAAACACCATATATTTT. This rearrangement joins TRBV29-1 to TRBJ1-3; D gene uncertain. Looked up from germline, CDR1 is SQVTM and CDR2 is ANQGSEA. V gave up 2 bases and J gave up 0 bases, with 5 bases separating them. The CDR3 consists of 13 residues.

CDR3 sequence: CASAPGTHYEQYF. CDR3 coding DNA: TGTGCCAGTGCCCCCGGGACACACTACGAGCAGTACTTC. The V call is TRBV27, the J call TRBJ2-7; TRBD1 might be the D (6 bases). The CDR3 consists of 13 residues. Trimming stripped 9 bases from V and 3 bases from J, with 15 bases between. Germline V gene sequence: CDR1 MNHEY, CDR2 SMNVEV (reference sequence).

The chain carries TRBV30 and TRBJ1-5; D is possibly TRBD1 (5 bases). From germline, CDR1 is GTSNPN and CDR2 SVGIG (reference sequence). This CDR3 is 14 amino acids long. The V and J ends lost 0 bases and 4 bases respectively, with 10 bases between them. The CDR3 DNA sequence: TGTGCCTGGAGTGTTGAAGGGGCGAATCAGCCCCAGCATTTT. Translated: CAWSVEGANQPQHF. Complete variable domain (other parts from reference TRBV30 and TRBJ1-5): SQTIHQWPATLVQPVGSPLSLECTVEGTSNPNLYWYRQAAGRGLQLLFYSVGIGQISSEVPQNLSASRPQDRQFILSSKKLLLSDSGFYLCAWSVEGANQPQHFGDGTRLSIL.

The chain couples TRBV19 to TRBJ2-1; 7 nucleotides align to TRBD1. The trim removed 6 bases at V and 5 bases at J, leaving 13 bases unmatched. CDR1 and CDR2 (germline): LNHDA, SQIVND (reference sequence). The CDR3 runs to 16 residues. For the CDR3, the DNA is TGTGCCAGTAGCCGAAACCCGGGACAGAGGCACAATGAGCAGTTCTTC. Residues: CASSRNPGQRHNEQFF. Based on the CDR3 plus reference TRBV19 and TRBJ2-1, the full variable domain is DGGITQSPKYLFRKEGQNVTLSCEQNLNHDAMYWYRQDPGQGLRLIYYSQIVNDFQKGDIAEGYSVSREKKESFPLTVTSAQKNPTAFYLCASSRNPGQRHNEQFFGPGTRLTVL.

This clone came up once. The chain uses TRBV6-5 and TRBJ2-3; the D gene is possibly TRBD1 (5 bases). Trimming cost V 6 bases and J 3 bases, with 16 bases left between them. CDR1 and CDR2 (germline): MNHEY, SVGAGI. This CDR3 has 15 residues. CDR3 region: CASRLRKGQTDTQYF. CDR3 nucleotides: TGTGCCAGCAGACTAAGGAAGGGGCAGACAGATACGCAGTATTTT.

The gene calls are TRBV5-3 and TRBJ2-7, with TRBD2 matching over 13 bases. TRBV5-3 belongs to the ORF category, with a function that is uncertain. There are 15 residues in the CDR3. The V segment lost 4 bases and the J segment 6 bases; nucleotides outside the gene matches: 7. CDR3 nucleotides: TGTGCCAGAAGCCTGGGACTAGCGGGGACGCGCGAGCAGTACTTC. This gives the protein CARSLGLAGTREQYF.

This chain uses TRBV6-1 with TRBJ1-2; 7 bases fit TRBD1. Losses at the gene ends were 3 bases for V and 5 bases for J; bases not matched to a gene: 15. CDR1 and CDR2 from the germline V gene are MNHNS and SASEGT. CDR3 length: 17 residues. In nucleotides, the CDR3 is TGTGCCAGCAGTGATAGCGGGGACCCGACAGGGCGATATGGCTACACCTTC. Protein sequence: CASSDSGDPTGRYGYTF.

The genes are TRBV5-6 and TRBJ2-5, with 8 nucleotides matching TRBD2. Germline CDR1 and CDR2: SGHDT and YYEEEE. After removal of 3 bases from V and 3 bases from J, the junction contained 16 bases not matched to a gene. The CDR3 has 18 residues. CDR3 in amino acids: CASSSTRYSGTREETQYF. The DNA for the CDR3 is TGTGCCAGCAGCTCAACACGCTATAGCGGGACCCGGGAAGAGACCCAGTACTTC.

A few counts support this clone. The V and J genes are TRBV7-2 and TRBJ2-3; D gene unclear. Trimming took off 5 bases at V and 10 bases at J, with 13 bases between the two ends. The CDR3 totals 12 residues. Germline V gives CDR1 SGHTA, CDR2 FQGNSA. CDR3 bases: TGTGCCAGCAGCAAAGAGCCAAGTCCGCAGTATTTT. Its protein is CASSKEPSPQYF. The full variable domain, its missing parts supplied by reference TRBV7-2 and TRBJ2-3, is GAGVSQSPSNKVTEKGKDVELRCDPISGHTALYWYRQSLGQGLEFLIYFQGNSAPDKSGLPSDRFSAERTGGSVSTLTIQRTQQEDSAVYLCASSKEPSPQYFGPGTRLTVL.

This clone was recorded only once. The gene calls are TRBV7-9 and TRBJ2-3, with a tentative D call TRBD1 (6 bases). This CDR3 has 15 amino acids. The germline gives CDR1 SEHNR, CDR2 FQNEAQ (reference sequence). Trimming took off 3 bases at V and 5 bases at J, with 15 bases between the two ends. The DNA of the CDR3 is TGTGCCAGCAGCTTTGAAGGGACAATACTAGATACGCAGTATTTT. Protein: CASSFEGTILDTQYF.

The chain joins TRBV4-2 to TRBJ2-1, with 10 bases lining up with TRBD2. Trimming took 4 bases from V and 10 from J; bases not matched to a gene: 16. The CDR3 contains 17 residues. Germline loops: CDR1 LGHNA, CDR2 YNFKEQ. CDR3 in amino acids: CASSPSVAASGGQEQFF. The CDR3 nucleotides read TGTGCCAGCAGCCCTTCTGTGGCGGCTAGCGGGGGTCAAGAGCAGTTCTTC.